The next 14 T cell receptor beta chains were all read from a single sample in a study of T cells after yellow fever vaccination. Via MiXCR, TCRdb re-called the 5' RACE reads, giving one row per CDR3 protein. Here the sample spans 620,000 or so distinct CDR3 sequences, about a sixth being singletons. The sequenced sample was PBMCs, obtained around 5 days after the first yellow fever vaccination. The receptors here all came from a man between 18 and 35 years old who received the YFV17D yellow fever vaccine.

In its sample, this clonotype was seen a few times. The chain combines TRBV5-4 with TRBJ2-6; no clear D gene. Trimming cost V 2 bases and J 1 base, with 7 bases left between them. This CDR3 region has 15 residues. Germline loops: CDR1 SGHNT, CDR2 YYREEE (reference sequence). The chain's CDR3 is CASSFRRSGANVLTF. The DNA for the CDR3 is TGTGCCAGCAGCTTCCGGAGATCTGGGGCCAACGTCCTGACTTTC.

CDR3 sequence (DNA): TGTGCCAGCAGCAAGATAAGCGGGGGCTCCTACAATGAGCAGTTCTTC. It codes for CASSKISGGSYNEQFF. The genes are TRBV5-5 and TRBJ2-1, with TRBD2 matching over 8 bases. Germline values: CDR1 SGHKS, CDR2 YYEKEE (reference sequence). This CDR3 comprises 16 residues. J gave up 0 bases and V 4 bases, and 6 bases lay outside the gene matches.

This sequence joins TRBV4-3 and TRBJ2-5; maybe TRBD1 (6 bases). The CDR3 covers 16 residues. Germline V gene sequence: CDR1 LGHNA, CDR2 YSLEER. V was pared by 1 base and J by 2 bases, with 14 bases between. CDR3 loop: CASSQGATGLQETQYF. CDR3 sequence (DNA): TGCGCCAGCAGCCAAGGGGCGACAGGTCTTCAAGAGACCCAGTACTTC.

This clonotype was found a few times. The chain joins TRBV28 to TRBJ2-3, with D possibly matching TRBD1 (6 bases). The germline CDR1 and CDR2 sequences are MDHEN and SYDVKM. The V and J ends lost 6 bases and 2 bases respectively, with 15 bases between them. The CDR3 runs to 15 residues. The CDR3 DNA reads TGTGCCAGCAGGACAGGCGGTATACCCACAGATACGCAGTATTTT. This gives the protein CASRTGGIPTDTQYF.

This clonotype was recorded many times. The chain employs TRBV6-4 and TRBJ2-3, with D maybe TRBD1 (6 bases). The CDR3 spans 14 residues. Germline lookup yields CDR1 MRHNA and CDR2 SNTAGT. The V gene lost 3 bases and the J gene lost 1 base, with 8 bases spanning the gap. The CDR3 bases are TGTGCCAGCAGTGAAAGACAGGGCACAGATACGCAGTATTTT. It yields the protein CASSERQGTDTQYF.

The chain employs TRBV21-1 and TRBJ2-5; the table calls TRBD1, which could not be checked here. TRBV21-1 is termed a pseudogene. This CDR3 is built from 14 residues. CDR3 protein: CASNRRGRKETQYF. CDR3 in DNA: TGTGCCAGCAACCGGCGGGGCCGTAAAGAGACCCAGTACTTC.

This clonotype was observed a few times. V and J are TRBV5-1 and TRBJ2-6; D gene unclear. CDR1 is SGHRS and CDR2 is YFSETQ in the germline V gene. The V end was cut by 0 bases, the J end by 0 bases, with 13 bases between. There are 18 residues in the CDR3. CDR3 sequence: CASSLGGFVGSGANVLTF. The CDR3 DNA is TGCGCCAGCAGCTTGGGGGGTTTCGTGGGCTCTGGGGCCAACGTCCTGACTTTC.

The V and J genes are TRBV28 and TRBJ2-1, with D possibly TRBD2 on 5 matching bases. This CDR3 spans 12 amino acids. The germline V gene encodes CDR1 MDHEN and CDR2 SYDVKM. V gave up 9 bases and J gave up 10 bases, with 16 bases separating them. In nucleotides, the CDR3 is TGTGCCAGTGACACGGACTCAGGCGAGCAGTTCTTC. This translates into CASDTDSGEQFF.

The chain links TRBV10-3 to TRBJ2-3; D gene ambiguous. The V and J ends lost 10 bases and 0 bases respectively, with 14 bases between them. Germline-derived CDR1 and CDR2 are ENHRY and SYGVKD. This CDR3 region has 14 residues. The CDR3 coding sequence is TGTGCCACCGCCCTCCAGCCTAGCACAGATACGCAGTATTTT. Translation gives CATALQPSTDTQYF.

This clonotype was detected many times. This rearrangement joins TRBV11-2 to TRBJ2-3, with TRBD1 matching over 9 bases. The V gene's germline CDR1 is SGHAT and CDR2 FQNNGV. The ends lost 5 bases at V and 6 bases at J; junction bases unmatched: 15. The CDR3 is 17 amino acids. The CDR3 loop reads CASSLQGQGFALDTQYF. For the CDR3, the DNA is TGTGCCAGCAGCCTTCAAGGACAGGGGTTCGCCCTGGATACGCAGTATTTT.

The chain is built from TRBV4-1 and TRBJ2-2; no reliable D call. This CDR3 has 16 amino acids. Germline V CDR1 and CDR2: MGHRA, YSYEKL. Trimming took 1 base from V and 0 from J, leaving 9 bases between them. The CDR3 DNA reads as TGCGCCAGCAGCCAAGTGGATAATGCGAACACCGGGGAGCTGTTTTTT. Translated: CASSQVDNANTGELFF.

Only a few counts were recorded for this clonotype. The rearrangement joins TRBV5-1 to TRBJ1-5; unclear D gene. The CDR3 has 15 residues. Deletions cut 0 bases from V and 5 bases from J, with 12 bases between. The germline V gene has CDR1 SGHRS and CDR2 YFSETQ. The CDR3 nucleotides read TGCGCCAGCAGCTTGGGCCTGGGAGGTGATCAGCCCCAGCATTTT. Residues: CASSLGLGGDQPQHF.

This clonotype was found many times. The V gene is TRBV27, the J gene TRBJ2-2; 7 bases are shared with TRBD2. In germline, CDR1 is MNHEY, CDR2 SMNVEV (reference sequence). Germline trimming cut 8 bases from V and 2 bases from J; bases unmatched to any gene: 8. CDR3 size: 15 residues. The CDR3 protein is CASSPGLPNTGELFF. The CDR3 DNA reads as TGTGCCAGCTCCCCGGGACTACCTAACACCGGGGAGCTGTTTTTT.

This chain uses TRBV4-3 with TRBJ2-7, with 7 bases fitting TRBD2. V gave up 3 bases and J gave up 3 bases; unmatched junction bases: 2. The CDR3 has 13 amino acids. Germline CDR1 LGHNA, CDR2 YSLEER. The CDR3 protein is CASSHGGGYEQYF. In nucleotides, the CDR3 is TGCGCCAGCAGCCATGGCGGGGGCTACGAGCAGTACTTC.